The following is a T cell receptor (beta chain) sequence with its context. The CDR3 is made up of 15 amino acids. Germline V gives CDR1 LNHDA, CDR2 SQIVND (reference sequence). Trimming cost V 5 bases and J 4 bases; bases outside gene matches: 9. This specimen belongs to a study of T cell changes during pregnancy in multiple sclerosis. The protocol was immunoSEQ multiplex PCR, while the TCRdb copy is restricted to in-frame clones and leaves out a portion. This table holds some 40,000 clones, 80% to 90% found once. The chain has TRBV19 and TRBJ2-5; 8 positions agree with TRBD1. This receptor was identified in a female donor with multiple sclerosis, enrolled in a pregnancy study. The starting material was CD4+ T cells from peripheral blood mononuclear cells, obtained in the first trimester of pregnancy. This CDR3 reads CASSPQGARGETQYF. CDR3 DNA: TGTGCCAGTAGTCCTCAGGGGGCGCGGGGAGAGACCCAGTACTTC.